Sequencing of this T cell receptor beta chain was carried out in a study of blood T cell repertoires in COVID-19. Study information: Acute and convalescent COVID-19 specimens originated in the United States, Italy and Spain. From T cells, B-cell-depleted T cells, or PBMCs came the material, which was cDNA or gDNA.

The ends lost 2 bases at V and 4 bases at J; junction bases unmatched: 5. The CDR3 covers 16 residues. CDR1 and CDR2 from the germline V gene are LNHDA and SQIVND (reference sequence). Per the study methods: Using reference gene primer amplification, nucleated cell counts were estimated. The protocol was immunoSEQ multiplex PCR, while the TCRdb copy is restricted to in-frame clones and leaves out a portion. From that table come the V and J calls and clone size; the DNA was used to work out D and trimming. The sample includes 90,000 to 120,000 clones, approximately 90% of them seen just once. Sequences were obtained from peripheral blood. The rearrangement joins TRBV19 to TRBJ2-1; TRBD2 aligns across 10 bases. This TCR was recovered from a man aged 50-59 years with active or convalescent COVID-19. The CDR3 here is CASSIYLAGAYNEQFF. Here the CDR3 DNA reads TGTGCCAGTAGTATATACCTAGCGGGAGCTTACAATGAGCAGTTCTTC.